This is a list of T cell receptor beta chains from one sample in a study of cytomegalovirus exposure and HLA in healthy donors. Method: immunoSEQ multiplex PCR; TCRdb's copy keeps in-frame clones and lacks some. The profile covers more than 150,000 clones, with approximately 80% appearing a single time and approximately 1.5% taken by the ten largest. Sequencing was performed on PBMCs. Every receptor here comes from a woman aged 18 to 35 in good health and CMV-seronegative. Both conserved end residues are part of each CDR3. Clone size is stated in some rows and not others, as once, few, many or a class when expanded.

>once|TRBV6-7|TRBJ2-1|9
CASTSEQFF
>.|TRBV6-5|TRBJ2-2|14
CASRTAGDTGELFF
>.|TRBV2|TRBJ1-2|16
CASSEESAGRTGGYTF
>.|TRBV6-1|TRBJ1-2|15
CASSEQTGANGGYTF
>.|TRBV28|TRBJ2-7|13
CASSLVGAYEQYF
>.|TRBV13|TRBJ2-1|14
CASSSPDKNNEQFF
>.|TRBV19|TRBJ1-2|16
CASSTQNDRGLYGYTF
>.|TRBV4-1|TRBJ2-7|17
CASSQDNRRQGGREQYF
>.|TRBV28|TRBJ2-7|14
CASSPGQGGYEQYF
>.|TRBV7-3|.|17
CASSLTGTGHPSYEQYF
>.|TRBV6-1|TRBJ1-1|11
CASTGVSEAFF
>few|TRBV7-9|TRBJ2-7|13
CSSSLESGGEQYF
>.|TRBV27|TRBJ1-2|15
CASSSPTGPNYGYTF
>.|TRBV16|TRBJ2-3|15
CASSQSNRGTDTQYF
>.|TRBV28|TRBJ1-5|15
CASSLQQGAGQPQHF
>.|TRBV4-1|TRBJ1-1|15
CASSQDPKGRTEAFF
>.|TRBV7-8|TRBJ2-7|15
CASSLGGDRFYEQYF
>few|TRBV7-2|TRBJ1-2|13
CASSPQSNYGYTF
>.|TRBV5-1|TRBJ1-2|15
CASSLMGQGLYGYTF
>few|TRBV28|TRBJ2-7|12
CASTRTGYEQYF
>.|TRBV5-1|TRBJ1-6|18
CASSFLPRGTKVSSPLHF
>.|TRBV28|TRBJ2-1|13
CASSDRSYNEQFF
>.|TRBV13|TRBJ2-3|17
CASSDRGQGRGTDTQYF
>.|TRBV28|TRBJ1-6|20
CASSLSVWGQLPLGNSPLHF
>.|TRBV7-9|TRBJ2-3|13
CASSLPPADTQYF
>.|TRBV5-5|TRBJ1-1|16
CASSLAGQGIITEAFF
>.|TRBV7-9|TRBJ1-1|14
CASSHQGKASEAFF
>.|TRBV7-7|TRBJ2-7|13
CASSLRGGGEQYF
>.|TRBV7-2|TRBJ2-7|15
CASSPTSGGPYEQYF
>.|TRBV6-1|TRBJ1-3|14
CASSLTETGNTIYF
>few|TRBV7-2|TRBJ1-4|18
CASSSSPDFWNENEKLFF
>.|TRBV7-2|TRBJ2-7|16
CASSLEAGIGSYEQYF
>.|TRBV19|TRBJ2-6|15
CATQPLESGANVLTF
>few|TRBV4-1|TRBJ1-1|17
CASSQPTGRTGEAGAFF
>.|TRBV7-6|TRBJ1-3|17
CASSFSPGMDHGNTIYF
>.|TRBV4-1|TRBJ2-1|19
CASSHLWTSGGASYNEQFF
>.|TRBV11-3|TRBJ1-2|13
CASSNDRDYGYTF
>.|TRBV6-1|TRBJ1-5|13
CASSEPSDQPQHF
>.|TRBV27|TRBJ2-7|11
CASSILGEQYF
>.|TRBV30|TRBJ1-2|12
CAWSQGQKGYTF
>.|TRBV11-1|TRBJ1-1|13
CASSLQANTEAFF
>.|TRBV11-3|TRBJ2-7|14
CASSLRQGPNEQYF
>once|TRBV5-4|TRBJ2-2|16
CASSPPGQGYTGELFF
>.|TRBV5-1|TRBJ2-1|15
CASSRDRGLGNEQFF
>.|TRBV29-1|TRBJ2-2|13
CSVTRENTGELFF
>.|TRBV28|TRBJ1-6|13
CASSFWGGSPLHF